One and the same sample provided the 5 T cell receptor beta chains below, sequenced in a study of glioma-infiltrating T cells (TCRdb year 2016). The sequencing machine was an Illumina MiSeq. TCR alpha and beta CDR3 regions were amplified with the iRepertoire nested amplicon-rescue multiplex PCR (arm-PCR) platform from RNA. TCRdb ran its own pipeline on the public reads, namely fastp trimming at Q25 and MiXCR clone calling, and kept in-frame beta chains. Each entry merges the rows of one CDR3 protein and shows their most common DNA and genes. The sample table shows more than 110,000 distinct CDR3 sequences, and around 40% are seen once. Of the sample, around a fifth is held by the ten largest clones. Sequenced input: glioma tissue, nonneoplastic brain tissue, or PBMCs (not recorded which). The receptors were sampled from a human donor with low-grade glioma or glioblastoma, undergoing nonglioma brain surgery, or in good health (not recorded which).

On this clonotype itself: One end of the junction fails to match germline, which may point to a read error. The CDR3 spells CASSQDGGEEYF. In DNA form, the CDR3 reads TGCGCCAGCAGCCAAGATGGGGGCGAGGAGTACTTC. J is TRBJ2-7 and V is TRBV4-1, with D possibly TRBD1 on 6 matching bases. The germline CDR1 and CDR2 sequences are MGHRA and YSYEKL. This CDR3 region has 12 residues.

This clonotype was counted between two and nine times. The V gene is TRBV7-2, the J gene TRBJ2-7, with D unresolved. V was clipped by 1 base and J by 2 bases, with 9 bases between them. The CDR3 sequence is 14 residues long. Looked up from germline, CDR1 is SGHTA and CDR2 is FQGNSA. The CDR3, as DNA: TGTGCCAGCAGCTTAGATGTCAGTACCTACGAGCAGTACTTC. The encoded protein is CASSLDVSTYEQYF.

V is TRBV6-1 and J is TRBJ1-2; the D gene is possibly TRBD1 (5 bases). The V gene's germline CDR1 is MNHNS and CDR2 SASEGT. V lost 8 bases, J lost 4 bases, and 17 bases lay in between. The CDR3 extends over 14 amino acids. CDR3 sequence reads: CASRPAAGGYGYTF. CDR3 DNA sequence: TGTGCCAGCCGGCCCGCAGCCGGGGGCTATGGCTACACCTTC.

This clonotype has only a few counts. The CDR3 coding sequence is TGTGCCAGCATCGAGGGACAGGCGGCCGGGGCCCAGTACTTC. It codes for CASIEGQAAGAQYF. The chain recombines TRBV6-1 with TRBJ2-5; 8 bases agree with TRBD1. Germline V lookup: CDR1 MNHNS, CDR2 SASEGT. V lost 7 bases and J lost 9; bases outside the gene matches: 13. The CDR3 is 14 amino acids.

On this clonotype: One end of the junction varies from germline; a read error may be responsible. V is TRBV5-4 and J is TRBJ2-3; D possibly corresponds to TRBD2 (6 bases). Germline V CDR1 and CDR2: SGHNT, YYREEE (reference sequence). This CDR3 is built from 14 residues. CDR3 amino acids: CASSFYGSRDTQYF. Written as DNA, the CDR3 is TGTGCCAGCAGCTTCTACGGGAGCAGAGATACGCAGTATTTT.